These 13 T cell receptor beta chains were sequenced from one sample in a study of blood T cell repertoires in COVID-19. Sequenced by immunoSEQ multiplex PCR; TCRdb stores in-frame clones only, minus some. Altogether about 210,000 clones are present, around 91% being singletons, with the ten largest covering about 5%. The sequenced sample was peripheral blood. The origin of the receptors is a woman aged 40 to 50 with acute or convalescent COVID-19.

The rearrangement uses TRBV30 and TRBJ1-4; TRBD1 matches at 8 bases. V gave up 5 bases and J gave up 7 bases; unmatched junction bases: 12. The CDR3 spans 15 residues. In germline, CDR1 is GTSNPN, CDR2 SVGIG (reference sequence). The CDR3 nucleotides read TGTGCCTGGTGGGACAGGCAAAAGGGTGGTGAAAAACTGTTTTTT. Translation gives CAWWDRQKGGEKLFF.

The chain carries TRBV4-2 and TRBJ1-2; no clear D. The ends were cut back, 4 bases at V and 3 bases at J, with 21 bases in the middle. The CDR3 extends over 17 amino acids. Germline V gives CDR1 LGHNA, CDR2 YNFKEQ. CDR3 region: CASSPGGAAMVDYGYTF. The DNA of the CDR3 is TGTGCCAGCAGCCCCGGAGGAGCAGCCATGGTCGACTATGGCTACACCTTC.

This chain links TRBV19 with TRBJ2-1; TRBD1 matches at 9 bases. The CDR3 is 15 amino acids. With 1 base clipped from V and 4 bases from J, the junction kept 2 bases outside the gene matches. CDR1 and CDR2 from the germline V gene are LNHDA and SQIVND (reference sequence). In DNA, the CDR3 is TGTGCCAGTAGTATAGGTGGACAGGGGTACAATGAGCAGTTCTTC. It specifies CASSIGGQGYNEQFF.

The rearrangement joins TRBV2 to TRBJ2-3, with unresolved D. The CDR3 loop spans 14 amino acids. CDR1 is SNHLY and CDR2 is FYNNEI in the germline V gene. The V gene lost 7 bases and the J gene lost 4 bases, with 15 bases spanning the gap. The CDR3 reads CASTRVSGADTQYF. The CDR3 coding sequence is TGTGCCAGCACCCGGGTTAGTGGCGCAGATACGCAGTATTTT.

This chain joins TRBV19 and TRBJ1-5; 8 positions agree with TRBD1. CDR1 LNHDA and CDR2 SQIVND come from the germline V gene (reference sequence). This CDR3 has 16 amino acids. With 7 bases clipped from V and 6 bases from J, the junction kept 14 bases outside the gene matches. In DNA, the CDR3 is TGTGCCAGTACCCCACTGGTGGGCAGGGGGCTTCAGCCCCAGCATTTT. It is translated as CASTPLVGRGLQPQHF.

The CDR3 here is CASSYAGGMNTEAFF. In nucleotides, the CDR3 is TGTGCCAGCAGTTACGCCGGGGGAATGAACACTGAAGCTTTCTTT. The J gene is TRBJ1-1, the V gene TRBV6-6; D possibly corresponds to TRBD1 (5 bases). Trimming left V 2 bases short and J 0 bases short, with 10 bases between. CDR1 MNHNY and CDR2 SVGAGI come from the germline V gene (reference sequence). This CDR3 comprises 15 residues.

As for this clone: Other nucleotide sequences in the sample specify the same CDR3. This chain links TRBV5-1 with TRBJ1-1, with D hard to call. The V end lost 0 bases, the J end lost 1 base, and 10 bases lay between the germline ends. Germline loops: CDR1 SGHRS, CDR2 YFSETQ. The CDR3 runs to 15 residues. The CDR3 here is CASSLEGAGNTEAFF. CDR3 nucleotide sequence: TGCGCCAGCAGCTTGGAAGGAGCGGGGAACACTGAAGCTTTCTTT.

The V and J genes are TRBV5-1 and TRBJ1-6, with TRBD1 identical over 9 bases. V trimming: 4 bases; J trimming: 8 bases; junction bases outside the gene matches: 7. Germline values: CDR1 SGHRS, CDR2 YFSETQ. The length of the CDR3 is 15 residues. CDR3 protein: CASSPWTGEDSPLHF. The CDR3 region has the DNA TGCGCCAGCAGCCCATGGACAGGGGAGGATTCACCCCTCCACTTT.

The J gene is TRBJ1-1, the V gene TRBV5-1; 8 nucleotides agree with TRBD1. Trimming took 5 bases from V and 2 from J; bases not matched to a gene: 5. From germline, CDR1 is SGHRS and CDR2 YFSETQ. This CDR3 region has 14 residues. The CDR3 nucleotides read TGCGCCAGCAGGGAACAGGGGGGCAACACTGAAGCTTTCTTT. This translates into CASREQGGNTEAFF.

The table lists this clone with a count of one. The chain carries TRBV6-1 and TRBJ1-1; D gene ambiguous. Germline V gene data show CDR1 as MNHNS and CDR2 as SASEGT. This CDR3 region has 14 residues. Trimming took 2 bases from V and 5 from J, leaving 12 bases between them. CDR3 residues: CASSEIGIGTEAFF. The CDR3 DNA follows: TGTGCCAGCAGTGAAATAGGAATCGGGACTGAAGCTTTCTTT.

The chain has TRBV2 and TRBJ1-1; 7 positions agree with TRBD1. The junction had 9 bases not matched to a gene; V was cut back by 8 bases and J by 3 bases. This CDR3 comprises 14 residues. Germline CDR1 SNHLY, CDR2 FYNNEI. The CDR3 region has the DNA TGTGCCAGCCTTAAGACAGGGTTTGACACTGAAGCTTTCTTT. It specifies CASLKTGFDTEAFF.

The gene calls are TRBV2 and TRBJ1-5; D ambiguous. The CDR3 consists of 14 residues. The V gene's germline CDR1 is SNHLY and CDR2 FYNNEI. Between the trimmed V and J ends, which lost 2 bases and 5 bases, there was a span of 10 bases. The CDR3 is CASSEYRPHQPQHF. CDR3 nucleotides: TGTGCCAGCAGTGAATACAGACCTCATCAGCCCCAGCATTTT.

The rearrangement joins TRBV24-1 to TRBJ2-1; 7 nucleotides line up with TRBD2. The CDR3 spans 16 residues. J was trimmed by 0 bases and V by 6 bases; bases with no gene match: 7. Germline CDR1 and CDR2: KGHDR and SFDVKD. CDR3 sequence: CATSSASGSSYNEQFF. For the CDR3, the DNA is TGTGCCACCAGTTCGGCTAGCGGTAGCTCCTACAATGAGCAGTTCTTC.